These T cell receptor beta chains were read from a single sample in a study of blood T cell repertoires in COVID-19. TCRdb's table, derived via immunoSEQ multiplex PCR, lists solely in-frame clones and lacks some. The table records 95,000 to 150,000 clones, just over 70% of them present only once. Sequenced input: peripheral blood. The receptors come from a human donor with acute or convalescent COVID-19. The donor label of this sample is uncertain. Both conserved end residues are trimmed from each CDR3.

v_gene | CDR3aa
TRBV7-6 | ASSTSSVGSLNTGELF
TRBV6-5 | ASMLSGSTGELF
TRBV3-1/TRBV3-2 | ASSQDFFDGKTQY
TRBV6-5 | ARPGVKNYGYT
TRBV19 | ASSRGTSNTEAF
TRBV10-3 | AISEPARGHDYGYT
TRBV2 | ASRKQVSDTQY
TRBV19 | ASSTLGAGELF
TRBV11-2 | ASSFEWASGGAGTDTQY
TRBV7-9 | ASSLAGAGYNEQF
TRBV18 | ASSRTGRSYEQY
TRBV7-9 | ASSSLTIDNTEAF
TRBV19 | ASSTTDRGHQPQH
TRBV3-1/TRBV3-2 | ASSQDLGAVQY
TRBV7-2 | ASSLVGGGVTDTQY
TRBV9 | ASSVTVNTEAF
TRBV30 | AWSVVSEWRGQNYGYT
TRBV4-2 | ASSQDSLAGARWYEQY
TRBV5-1 | ASSRTGQNTGELF